This T cell receptor beta chain was obtained from a study of blood T cell repertoires in COVID-19. Study at large: Samples taken during acute and convalescent COVID-19 were collected in the United States, Italy and Spain.

As processed by the authors: Counts of nucleated cells, estimated from reference gene primer amplification, were obtained. Produced via immunoSEQ multiplex PCR; TCRdb's table is partial and in-frame only. The D gene and trimming were derived from the DNA, and the V and J assignments and clone size from that table. The table records 45,000 to 55,000 clones, just over 90% of them present only once. CDR1 is SGHKS, CDR2 YYEKEE, per germline (reference sequence). V lost 5 bases to trimming and J lost 5 bases, with 10 bases between them. The CDR3 has 13 residues. The receptor's source is a woman in her 40s with active COVID-19. The chain carries TRBV5-5 and TRBJ2-2; tentative D call: TRBD1 (5 bases). The sequenced sample consisted of peripheral blood. The CDR3 reads CASRMTVTGELFF. In nucleotides, the CDR3 is TGTGCCAGCAGAATGACAGTAACCGGGGAGCTGTTTTTT.